This TCR beta chain was obtained from a study of spatial heterogeneity in lung cancer. Indicated time point: sample taken at primary tumor resection. Researchers sequenced whole RNA taken from tumor, nontumor lung or frozen PBMC without sorting. MiXCR was run by TCRdb on the 5' RACE reads, yielding one entry per CDR3 protein. Of about 39,000 distinct CDR3 sequences detected, under 7% appear once; the ten largest clones hold roughly 12%. Germline V gives CDR1 SGHRS, CDR2 YFSETQ. Between the trimmed V and J ends, which lost 0 bases and 5 bases, there was a span of 12 bases. CDR3 length: 14 amino acids. The origin of this receptor is a male donor with early-stage non-small cell lung cancer. The chain links TRBV5-1 to TRBJ2-7; the D is unclear. The source material was PBMCs, sampled at surgery. The CDR3, as DNA: TGCGCCAGCAGCTTGGGAAGGGCTGTCGACGAGCAGTACTTC. Translation: CASSLGRAVDEQYF.